The 29 T cell receptor beta chains listed next were all sequenced from one sample in a study of cytomegalovirus exposure and HLA in healthy donors. PCR employed 60 Vbeta and 13 Jbeta primers. TCRdb keeps only in-frame clones here, not all; method: immunoSEQ multiplex PCR. The sample consists of 100,000 to 150,000 clones, approximately 82% of them appearing once. The specimen sequenced was PBMCs. The receptors were gathered from a man aged 18-30 years in good health and CMV-seropositive.

The genes are TRBV5-1 and TRBJ2-7, with TRBD1 as a possible D gene (5 bases). Trimming left V 0 bases short and J 7 bases short, with 17 bases between. Germline V gene data show CDR1 as SGHRS and CDR2 as YFSETQ. The CDR3 runs to 15 residues. The CDR3 DNA is TGCGCCAGCAGCTTGGGTGGGGCAGGGCTGGGGGAGCAGTACTTC. Its protein is CASSLGGAGLGEQYF. Drawing the rest from reference TRBV5-1 and TRBJ2-7, the complete variable domain is KAGVTQTPRYLIKTRGQQVTLSCSPISGHRSVSWYQQTPGQGLQFLFEYFSETQRNKGNFPGRFSGRQFSNSRSEMNVSTLELGDSALYLCASSLGGAGLGEQYFGPGTRLTVT.

In this sample, this clone turned up a few times. V is TRBV4-1 and J is TRBJ2-7; TRBD2 might be the D (6 bases). V lost 3 bases and J 5 bases, leaving 17 bases between the germline ends. This CDR3 contains 15 residues. The germline CDR1 and CDR2 sequences are MGHRA and YSYEKL. CDR3 sequence: CASSQGGTPPDEQYF. In DNA, the CDR3 is TGCGCCAGCAGCCAGGGAGGAACCCCCCCTGACGAGCAGTACTTC.

This chain links TRBV10-2 with TRBJ2-7; TRBD1 matches at 10 bases. V was clipped by 10 bases and J by 6 bases; unmatched bases: 6. This CDR3 region has 12 residues. CDR1 and CDR2 (germline): WSHSY, SAAADI. The CDR3 spells CATGTGVTEQYF. Written as DNA, the CDR3 is TGCGCCACCGGGACAGGGGTTACCGAGCAGTACTTC.

This clone was counted only a few times. This chain joins TRBV13 and TRBJ2-3; the match to TRBD2 covers 12 bases. The CDR3 is 15 amino acids. Germline CDR1 is PRHDT and CDR2 is FYEKMQ (reference sequence). With V trimmed by 5 bases and J by 5 bases, 5 bases remained unmatched. The CDR3 nucleotides are TGTGCCAGCAGCCTTCAGACTAGCGGGGGAGATACGCAGTATTTT. Translating it yields CASSLQTSGGDTQYF.

This clone came up a few times. V usage is TRBV19 and J usage is TRBJ1-1; D perhaps matches TRBD1 (6 bases). The CDR3 loop spans 12 amino acids. V dropped 6 bases and J dropped 4 bases, with 9 bases sitting between them. Germline values: CDR1 LNHDA, CDR2 SQIVND (reference sequence). The CDR3, as DNA: TGTGCCAGTAGGCAGGGGAGCACTGAAGCTTTCTTT. Amino acids: CASRQGSTEAFF.

This chain connects TRBV9 to TRBJ1-4; D not resolved. The V end lost 0 bases, the J end lost 8 bases, and 5 bases lay between the germline ends. Germline assignment: CDR1 SGDLS and CDR2 YYNGEE. This CDR3 is built from 12 residues. The chain's CDR3 is CASSVDEEKLFF. In nucleotides, the CDR3 is TGTGCCAGCAGCGTAGACGAGGAAAAACTGTTTTTT.

The gene calls are TRBV28 and TRBJ2-2, with 11 bases aligning to TRBD2. CDR3 length: 19 amino acids. V gave up 4 bases and J gave up 5 bases; unmatched junction bases: 15. Germline-derived CDR1 and CDR2 are MDHEN and SYDVKM. The CDR3 DNA follows: TGTGCCAGCAGTTCCGCCGCACTAGCGGGGGACGCGGAGACCGGGGAGCTGTTTTTT. It encodes CASSSAALAGDAETGELFF. Using reference TRBV28 and TRBJ2-2 for the parts outside the CDR3, the full variable domain is DVKVTQSSRYLVKRTGEKVFLECVQDMDHENMFWYRQDPGLGLRLIYFSYDVKMKEKGDIPEGYSVSREKKERFSLILESASTNQTSMYLCASSSAALAGDAETGELFFGEGSRLTVL.

The chain recombines TRBV29-1 with TRBJ2-3; possible D gene TRBD1, 5 bases. The CDR3 length is 13 residues. The germline gives CDR1 SQVTM, CDR2 ANQGSEA. V lost 3 bases to trimming and J lost 2 bases, with 9 bases between them. CDR3 in amino acids: CSVDSGITDTQYF. CDR3 DNA: TGCAGCGTTGATTCAGGGATCACAGATACGCAGTATTTT.

This chain joins TRBV19 and TRBJ1-2; D gene uncertain. Germline V lookup: CDR1 LNHDA, CDR2 SQIVND (reference sequence). CDR3 length: 14 residues. V was clipped by 9 bases and J by 3 bases, with 17 bases between them. CDR3: CASGFRDLYYGYTF. CDR3 in DNA: TGTGCCAGCGGTTTTCGGGATTTGTACTATGGCTACACCTTC.

The genes are TRBV2 and TRBJ2-7, with TRBD1 identical over 7 bases. Germline CDR1 and CDR2: SNHLY and FYNNEI. This CDR3 comprises 13 residues. The ends lost 6 bases at V and 2 bases at J; junction bases unmatched: 4. CDR3: CASRDGQAYEQYF. CDR3 coding DNA: TGTGCCAGCAGGGACGGACAGGCCTACGAGCAGTACTTC.

The chain carries TRBV4-1 and TRBJ2-7, with no clear D. The germline V and J ends were trimmed by 0 bases and 3 bases, with 9 bases remaining between them. The V gene's germline CDR1 is MGHRA and CDR2 YSYEKL. CDR3 length: 14 residues. CDR3 sequence: CASSQEVALYEQYF. CDR3 nucleotide sequence: TGCGCCAGCAGCCAAGAAGTGGCTCTCTACGAGCAGTACTTC.

The chain joins TRBV7-9 to TRBJ1-4; 8 bases agree with TRBD1. The CDR3 totals 15 residues. The germline CDR1 and CDR2 sequences are SEHNR and FQNEAQ (reference sequence). The V gene end was trimmed by 3 bases and the J gene end by 3 bases; junction bases not matched to a gene: 3. The chain's CDR3 is CASSFGTGPNEKLFF. CDR3 in DNA: TGTGCCAGCAGCTTCGGGACAGGACCTAATGAAAAACTGTTTTTT.

V gene TRBV27 combines with J gene TRBJ2-7; 9 nucleotides align to TRBD2. V shed 3 bases, J shed 3 bases, and the junction held 12 bases outside the gene matches. Germline V gene lookup returns CDR1 MNHEY and CDR2 SMNVEV (reference sequence). CDR3 length equals 17 residues. The DNA of the CDR3 is TGTGCCAGCAGTTTGGCCCCCTTTAGCGGGGGCCACTACGAGCAGTACTTC. Its protein product is CASSLAPFSGGHYEQYF.

The rearrangement joins TRBV7-6 to TRBJ2-7; 8 nucleotides agree with TRBD1. The CDR3 length is 14 residues. Trimming cost V 2 bases and J 7 bases; bases outside gene matches: 7. Germline values: CDR1 SGHVS, CDR2 FNYEAQ. The CDR3 spells CASSLYQGAREQYF. The CDR3 DNA follows: TGTGCCAGCAGCTTATACCAGGGGGCACGGGAGCAGTACTTC.

V and J are TRBV5-6 and TRBJ2-1; 7 nucleotides match TRBD1. V gave up 0 bases and J gave up 4 bases; unmatched junction bases: 4. Germline V gene sequence: CDR1 SGHDT, CDR2 YYEEEE. The CDR3 contains 15 residues. The CDR3 bases are TGTGCCAGCAGCTTGGTTGACAGGGAGTACAATGAGCAGTTCTTC. Its translation: CASSLVDREYNEQFF.

V and J are TRBV5-1 and TRBJ1-1; D unresolved. Trimming removed 4 bases at V and 5 bases at J, with 15 bases between. Germline CDR1 is SGHRS and CDR2 is YFSETQ. The length of the CDR3 is 14 residues. CDR3 sequence reads: CASSVTGPRTEAFF. The CDR3 nucleotides read TGCGCCAGCAGCGTGACTGGCCCGAGGACTGAAGCTTTCTTT. Filled out from reference TRBV5-1 and TRBJ1-1, the complete variable domain reads KAGVTQTPRYLIKTRGQQVTLSCSPISGHRSVSWYQQTPGQGLQFLFEYFSETQRNKGNFPGRFSGRQFSNSRSEMNVSTLELGDSALYLCASSVTGPRTEAFFGQGTRLTVV.

The rearrangement joins TRBV6-6 to TRBJ1-2; 10 bases align to TRBD1. Germline CDR1 is MNHNY and CDR2 is SVGAGI (reference sequence). The CDR3 has 13 residues. The V gene end was trimmed by 8 bases and the J gene end by 2 bases; junction bases not matched to a gene: 2. CDR3 nucleotide sequence: TGTGCCAGCGGGGACAGGGGAAACTATGGCTACACCTTC. Translating it yields CASGDRGNYGYTF.

This sequence joins TRBV6-1 and TRBJ2-2, with TRBD1 as a possible D gene (5 bases). Germline CDR1 is MNHNS and CDR2 is SASEGT. The CDR3 covers 14 residues. The V gene lost 10 bases and the J gene lost 5 bases, with 17 bases spanning the gap. The CDR3, as DNA: TGTGCCACCTCCGTCAGGGTAGGGACCGGGGAGCTGTTTTTT. Its translation is CATSVRVGTGELFF.

The table lists this clone with a count of one. The chain carries TRBV6-5 and TRBJ1-5, with D possibly being TRBD1 (6 bases). The V gene's germline CDR1 is MNHEY and CDR2 SVGAGI. The CDR3 runs 13 residues. V lost 6 bases to trimming and J lost 4 bases, with 10 bases between them. The CDR3 is CASSLDRNQPQHF. CDR3 coding DNA: TGTGCCAGCAGCCTTGACAGGAATCAGCCCCAGCATTTT.

This clone was observed a few times. This sequence joins TRBV21-1 and TRBJ1-1; the D call TRBD1 from the table was never checked on the DNA. TRBV21-1 is noted as a pseudogene. The CDR3 has 16 residues. CDR3 coding DNA: TGTGCCAGCAGCAAAGGTCGTGGGACAGGGTCCACTGAAGCTTTCTTT. This sequence encodes CASSKGRGTGSTEAFF.

The rearrangement joins TRBV5-1 to TRBJ2-1; 8 bases match TRBD1. After removal of 4 bases from V and 6 bases from J, the junction contained 9 bases not matched to a gene. CDR3 length: 15 amino acids. Germline V gives CDR1 SGHRS, CDR2 YFSETQ. The CDR3 nucleotides read TGCGCCAGCAGCCTTCCGGACAGGGAAGGCAATGAGCAGTTCTTC. It is translated as CASSLPDREGNEQFF.

The chain combines TRBV18 with TRBJ1-2; D is ambiguous. Between the trimmed V and J ends, which lost 5 bases and 3 bases, there was a span of 7 bases. Per germline, CDR1 KGHSH and CDR2 LQKENI. The CDR3 contains 12 residues. CDR3 residues: CASSISDYGYTF. The CDR3 region has the DNA TGTGCCAGCTCAATTTCTGACTATGGCTACACCTTC.

This clone has just one count. V is TRBV27 and J is TRBJ2-7; 9 positions agree with TRBD1. V gave up 6 bases and J gave up 4 bases; unmatched junction bases: 13. This CDR3 region has 16 residues. The germline V gene encodes CDR1 MNHEY and CDR2 SMNVEV (reference sequence). The CDR3 here is CASSPSGTGFGYEQYF. In nucleotides, the CDR3 is TGTGCCAGCAGCCCATCCGGGACAGGGTTTGGTTACGAGCAGTACTTC.

This chain links TRBV7-6 with TRBJ1-2, with D perhaps matching TRBD1 (5 bases). Germline-derived CDR1 and CDR2 are SGHVS and FNYEAQ. The germline V and J ends were trimmed by 8 bases and 0 bases, with 16 bases remaining between them. This CDR3 has 15 residues. CDR3 sequence reads: CASGPLTDTNYGYTF. The DNA of the CDR3 is TGTGCCAGCGGACCCTTGACAGATACTAACTATGGCTACACCTTC.

The gene calls are TRBV5-6 and TRBJ1-1, with 10 bases lining up with TRBD1. This CDR3 is 14 amino acids long. The V gene end was trimmed by 7 bases and the J gene end by 6 bases; junction bases not matched to a gene: 9. Germline lookup yields CDR1 SGHDT and CDR2 YYEEEE. CDR3 residues: CASGHGTGVAEAFF. The CDR3 DNA reads as TGTGCCAGCGGGCATGGGACAGGGGTGGCTGAAGCTTTCTTT.

The chain recombines TRBV19 with TRBJ2-2, with 7 nucleotides matching TRBD2. Trimming at V came to 10 bases and at J to 0 bases, leaving 5 bases not matched to a gene. Germline lookup yields CDR1 LNHDA and CDR2 SQIVND (reference sequence). The CDR3 extends over 14 amino acids. The CDR3 region is CAIRTRANTGELFF. The CDR3 DNA sequence: TGTGCCATCCGGACTAGAGCGAACACCGGGGAGCTGTTTTTT. Complete variable domain (other parts from reference TRBV19 and TRBJ2-2): DGGITQSPKYLFRKEGQNVTLSCEQNLNHDAMYWYRQDPGQGLRLIYYSQIVNDFQKGDIAEGYSVSREKKESFPLTVTSAQKNPTAFYLCAIRTRANTGELFFGEGSRLTVL.

The chain carries TRBV7-9 and TRBJ2-1, with 8 bases fitting TRBD2. CDR1 is SEHNR, CDR2 FQNEAQ, per germline (reference sequence). The trim removed 1 base at V and 5 bases at J, leaving 4 bases unmatched. The CDR3 length is 15 residues. For the CDR3, the DNA is TGTGCCAGCAGCTTAGTAGCGGGGATCCACAATGAGCAGTTCTTC. It yields the protein CASSLVAGIHNEQFF.

This clone was recorded once. The V and J genes are TRBV21-1 and TRBJ1-2. TRBV21-1 has pseudogene status. The CDR3 runs 16 residues. CDR3 amino acids: CASSKSIGVSLYGYTF. CDR3 DNA sequence: TGTGCCAGCAGCAAGTCCATCGGAGTATCTCTTTATGGCTACACCTTC.

The chain links TRBV19 to TRBJ1-1; D perhaps matches TRBD1 (5 bases). V lost 5 bases and J lost 11, with 15 bases in between. CDR1 and CDR2 from the germline V gene are LNHDA and SQIVND (reference sequence). There are 12 residues in the CDR3. The CDR3 region has the DNA TGTGCCAGTAGTCCGGGACTGGTCAGTGCTTTCTTT. It is translated as CASSPGLVSAFF.